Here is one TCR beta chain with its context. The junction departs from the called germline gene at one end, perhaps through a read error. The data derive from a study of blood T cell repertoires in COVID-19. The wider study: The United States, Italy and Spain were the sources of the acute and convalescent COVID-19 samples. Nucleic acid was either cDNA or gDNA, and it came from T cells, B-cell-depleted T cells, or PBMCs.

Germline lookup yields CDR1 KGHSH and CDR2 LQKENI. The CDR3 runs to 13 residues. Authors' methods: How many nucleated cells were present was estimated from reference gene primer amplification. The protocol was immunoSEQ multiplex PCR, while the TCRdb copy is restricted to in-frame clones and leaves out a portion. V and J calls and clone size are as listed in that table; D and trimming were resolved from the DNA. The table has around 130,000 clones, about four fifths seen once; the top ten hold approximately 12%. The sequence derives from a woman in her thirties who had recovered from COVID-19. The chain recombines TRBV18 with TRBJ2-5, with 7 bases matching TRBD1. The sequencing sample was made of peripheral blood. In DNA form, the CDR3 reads TGTGCCAGCTCACCATCAACGACGGGACAGTGGGACTTC. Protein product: CASSPSTTGQWDF.